The 8 T cell receptor beta chains below all came from one sample that was sequenced in a study of T cell responses to AZD1222 COVID-19 vaccine. Measured with immunoSEQ multiplex PCR; TCRdb has only the in-frame clones, and not every one. Among approximately 84,000 clones listed, 89% were seen once. Sequencing used peripheral blood, obtained on day 0 of AZD1222 vaccination. These receptor sequences come from an adult in good health.

This rearrangement joins TRBV6-5 to TRBJ2-3, with D unclear. V lost 5 bases, J lost 0 bases, and 6 bases lay in between. Germline-derived CDR1 and CDR2 are MNHEY and SVGAGI. There are 13 residues in the CDR3. Written as DNA, the CDR3 is TGTGCCAGCAGTCTCCTGAGCACAGATACGCAGTATTTT. It translates to CASSLLSTDTQYF.

This clone appeared a few times. The chain employs TRBV3-1 (or the pseudogene TRBV3-2) and TRBJ1-4; D perhaps matches TRBD1 (5 bases). The V end lost 0 bases, the J end lost 10 bases, and 24 bases lay between the germline ends. The CDR3 covers 18 residues. The germline gives CDR1 LGHDT, CDR2 YNNKEL (reference sequence). The CDR3 sequence is CASSQEGGMGNPLGKLFF. The DNA of the CDR3 is TGTGCCAGCAGCCAAGAGGGGGGGATGGGCAACCCTCTGGGAAAACTGTTTTTT.

This clone has just one count. J is TRBJ2-7 and V is TRBV11-2; D not certain. Germline lookup yields CDR1 SGHAT and CDR2 FQNNGV. The CDR3 is 13 residues long. Trimming took off 1 base at V and 3 bases at J, with 7 bases between the two ends. The CDR3 nucleotides read TGTGCCAGCAGCTTAGGTCAGCTCTACGAGCAGTACTTC. Translated: CASSLGQLYEQYF.

This chain joins TRBV7-2 and TRBJ2-2; no reliable D call. The CDR3 has 12 amino acids. Germline CDR1 and CDR2: SGHTA and FQGNSA. V was pared by 8 bases and J by 7 bases, with 11 bases between. The CDR3 DNA sequence: TGTGCCAGCGGTTTTTTGGGCGGGGAGCTGTTTTTT. Protein sequence: CASGFLGGELFF.

The V gene is TRBV11-2, the J gene TRBJ1-2; possible D gene TRBD1, 5 bases. Germline loops: CDR1 SGHAT, CDR2 FQNNGV. V lost 1 base and J 5 bases, leaving 20 bases between the germline ends. This CDR3 has 17 residues. CDR3 DNA sequence: TGTGCCAGCAGCTTAGTGGCCCAGGGTAAACTGGATTATGGCTACACCTTC. Residues: CASSLVAQGKLDYGYTF. Full variable domain (outside the CDR3, taken from reference TRBV11-2 and TRBJ1-2): EAGVAQSPRYKIIEKRQSVAFWCNPISGHATLYWYQQILGQGPKLLIQFQNNGVVDDSQLPKDRFSAERLKGVDSTLKIQPAKLEDSAVYLCASSLVAQGKLDYGYTFGSGTRLTVV.

The genes are TRBV12-3 or TRBV12-4 and TRBJ2-5; D might be TRBD1 (6 bases). This CDR3 region has 13 residues. V dropped 5 bases and J dropped 7 bases, with 14 bases sitting between them. In DNA form, the CDR3 reads TGTGCCAGCAGTGTAAGACAGGACCGGACCCAGTACTTC. Protein product: CASSVRQDRTQYF.

The chain couples TRBV12-3 or TRBV12-4 to TRBJ1-2; a possible D gene is TRBD1 (6 bases). The CDR3 runs 13 residues. V was cut by 7 bases and J by 2 bases, with 11 bases left in between. CDR3 coding DNA: TGTGCCAGCACCGTGGACAGAAACTATGGCTACACCTTC. It specifies CASTVDRNYGYTF.

This chain links TRBV5-4 with TRBJ1-6, with 10 bases aligning to TRBD1. This CDR3 has 18 amino acids. Germline V gives CDR1 SGHNT, CDR2 YYREEE (reference sequence). The ends lost 3 bases at V and 6 bases at J; junction bases unmatched: 12. In nucleotides, the CDR3 is TGTGCCAGCAGCTGGACGGAGGGACAGGGGCTCCTTAATTCACCCCTCCACTTT. Amino acid sequence: CASSWTEGQGLLNSPLHF. Looking up the rest from reference TRBV5-4 and TRBJ1-6 gives the full variable domain: ETGVTQSPTHLIKTRGQQVTLRCSSQSGHNTVSWYQQALGQGPQFIFQYYREEENGRGNFPPRFSGLQFPNYSSELNVNALELDDSALYLCASSWTEGQGLLNSPLHFGNGTRLTVT.